This T cell receptor beta chain was obtained from a study of vaccination effects on CD4 cells after COVID-19. Here immunoSEQ multiplex PCR was the method, and the copy in TCRdb shows in-frame clones only, minus some. The top ten hold more than 2% of the sample, which has approximately 54,000 clones, 75% to 90% seen once. Antigen-specific CD4+ T cells were expanded with viral peptide pools in the ViraFEST assay before sequencing. The culture ran for approximately 10 days, and then CD4+ T cells were isolated. Germline CDR1 and CDR2: LNHDA and SQIVND (reference sequence). CDR3 length: 16 amino acids. Trimming left V 6 bases short and J 0 bases short, with 12 bases between. A remark on this clone: Its target is unknown.

This receptor was taken from a human donor who received a COVID-19 vaccine. This chain uses TRBV19 with TRBJ2-6; no clear D. The specimen comprised CD4+ T cells from PBMCs cultured with HCoV-229E spike peptides, sampled before COVID-19 vaccination. CDR3 nucleotides: TGTGCCAGTAGAAGTCGGCTGGTCTCTGGGGCCAACGTCCTGACTTTC. Protein: CASRSRLVSGANVLTF.